Shown below are 20 T cell receptor beta chains from a single sample sequenced in a study of T-cell memory formation after mild COVID-19. MiXCR, applied by TCRdb to the 5' RACE reads, yields one record per CDR3 protein. The data contain roughly 400,000 distinct CDR3 sequences, 24% of them seen just once; the ten biggest clones take up 7.5% to 10%. The sequenced sample consisted of PBMCs or a T cell subset sorted from them (not recorded which). The receptor set was obtained from an adult woman who had mild COVID-19 (a few samples of this study predate the infection). Cell type and time point are not known.

This clonotype was picked up a small number of times. The chain combines TRBV3-1 with TRBJ2-1; TRBD1 matches at 8 bases. Looked up from germline, CDR1 is LGHDT and CDR2 is YNNKEL (reference sequence). J gave up 6 bases and V 2 bases, and 3 bases lay outside the gene matches. The CDR3 covers 14 residues. The CDR3 sequence is CASSQQGARNEQFF. CDR3 bases: TGTGCCAGCAGCCAACAGGGGGCGCGCAATGAGCAGTTCTTC.

V is TRBV20-1 and J is TRBJ2-1, with 9 bases aligning to TRBD2. Germline loops: CDR1 DFQATT, CDR2 SNEGSKA (reference sequence). This CDR3 comprises 15 residues. V shed 6 bases, J shed 4 bases, and the junction held 10 bases outside the gene matches. The CDR3 region has the DNA TGCAGTGCAAGTGGGGCTAGCGGGAAATACAATGAGCAGTTCTTC. Translated, it gives CSASGASGKYNEQFF.

The chain employs TRBV12-3 or TRBV12-4 and TRBJ1-1, with D tentatively TRBD1 (6 bases). V lost 6 bases and J 3 bases, leaving 20 bases between the germline ends. The CDR3 has 16 amino acids. The CDR3 nucleotides read TGTGCCAGCAGCCCGGGGGCAGCCTCTTGGGACACTGAAGCTTTCTTT. Translation gives CASSPGAASWDTEAFF.

The chain couples TRBV10-1 to TRBJ1-1; 8 bases agree with TRBD1. The CDR3 runs 16 residues. Germline CDR1 reads WNHNN; CDR2 reads SYGVQD (reference sequence). Unmatched junction bases numbered 11, after V lost 7 bases and J lost 1 base. The DNA of the CDR3 is TGCGCCAGCATTTGGACGACAGGGGCGAAGAACACTGAAGCTTTCTTT. It yields the protein CASIWTTGAKNTEAFF.

The J gene is TRBJ2-7, the V gene TRBV29-1, with D possibly TRBD1 on 8 matching bases. Germline assignment: CDR1 SQVTM and CDR2 ANQGSEA. Trimming left V 6 bases short and J 7 bases short, with 16 bases between. This CDR3 is built from 12 residues. CDR3 region: CSVAGQAEEQYF. CDR3 nucleotides: TGCAGCGTAGCGGGACAGGCGGAGGAGCAGTACTTC.

The chain has TRBV5-6 and TRBJ2-5; 7 bases map to TRBD1. Germline CDR1 and CDR2: SGHDT and YYEEEE. With 1 base clipped from V and 0 bases from J, the junction kept 9 bases outside the gene matches. This CDR3 has 17 residues. In DNA, the CDR3 is TGTGCCAGCAGCTTGATTTCGGCCAGGGGGTACCAAGAGACCCAGTACTTC. It specifies CASSLISARGYQETQYF.

The chain uses TRBV7-9 and TRBJ2-7; possibly TRBD1 for D (5 bases). The CDR3 is 17 residues long. Germline V lookup: CDR1 SEHNR, CDR2 FQNEAQ (reference sequence). With 4 bases removed from V and 5 bases from J, the gap between germline ends came to 24 bases. Here the CDR3 reads CASSSTGRAETRDEQYF. The CDR3 nucleotides read TGTGCCAGCAGCTCCACAGGTAGGGCGGAAACTCGGGACGAGCAGTACTTC.

This rearrangement joins TRBV7-9 to TRBJ1-1; no firm D call. V shed 6 bases and J shed 3 bases, with 14 bases lying between them. Per germline, CDR1 SEHNR and CDR2 FQNEAQ (reference sequence). The CDR3 length is 14 residues. The CDR3 here is CASRIQSGHTEAFF. CDR3 sequence (DNA): TGTGCCAGCAGAATACAGAGTGGGCACACTGAAGCTTTCTTT.

This clonotype has more than one count but fewer than ten. The chain recombines TRBV5-1 with TRBJ2-7; D is perhaps TRBD1 (7 bases). This CDR3 comprises 14 residues. Between the trimmed V and J ends, which lost 1 base and 4 bases, there was a span of 12 bases. The germline CDR1 and CDR2 sequences are SGHRS and YFSETQ. The CDR3 reads CASSLSPGGYEQYF. Written as DNA, the CDR3 is TGCGCCAGCAGCTTGTCGCCAGGGGGGTACGAGCAGTACTTC.

The V gene is TRBV7-9, the J gene TRBJ2-7; D possibly corresponds to TRBD2 (5 bases). Germline assignment: CDR1 SEHNR and CDR2 FQNEAQ (reference sequence). Trimming pared 4 bases from V and 13 bases from J, leaving 20 bases between. The CDR3 is made up of 13 amino acids. CDR3 in amino acids: CASSSGLRQQEYF. Written as DNA, the CDR3 is TGTGCCAGCAGCTCCGGACTGCGCCAACAAGAATACTTC.

This clonotype was recorded a few times. V gene TRBV18 combines with J gene TRBJ2-3; tentative D call: TRBD1 (5 bases). The germline CDR1 and CDR2 sequences are KGHSH and LQKENI. The CDR3 totals 16 residues. Trimming took off 2 bases at V and 3 bases at J, with 15 bases between the two ends. In DNA form, the CDR3 reads TGTGCCAGCTCACCAGGTCCAGCAGGGCGAACAGATACGCAGTATTTT. As protein: CASSPGPAGRTDTQYF. Complete variable domain (other parts from reference TRBV18 and TRBJ2-3): NAGVMQNPRHLVRRRGQEARLRCSPMKGHSHVYWYRQLPEEGLKFMVYLQKENIIDESGMPKERFSAEFPKEGPSILRIQQVVRGDSAAYFCASSPGPAGRTDTQYFGPGTRLTVL.

J is TRBJ2-3 and V is TRBV12-3 or TRBV12-4, with a possible D match to TRBD1 (5 bases). The germline V and J ends were trimmed by 5 bases and 2 bases, with 11 bases remaining between them. The CDR3 loop spans 14 amino acids. The CDR3 spells CASSQGLFTDTQYF. CDR3 nucleotide sequence: TGTGCCAGCAGTCAGGGCCTATTCACAGATACGCAGTATTTT.

This clonotype was counted a few times. The V call is TRBV29-1, the J call TRBJ2-2; 7 bases are a match to TRBD1. This CDR3 has 12 amino acids. The V and J ends lost 4 bases and 6 bases, in that order; junction bases with no gene match: 2. Germline V CDR1 and CDR2: SQVTM, ANQGSEA. CDR3 loop: CSVGQGSGELFF. In nucleotides, the CDR3 is TGCAGCGTTGGACAGGGCTCCGGGGAGCTGTTTTTT.

CDR3 sequence (DNA): TGCAGTGCCGTGGACAGAAAGAGCACAGATACGCAGTATTTT. Residues: CSAVDRKSTDTQYF. The chain carries TRBV20-1 and TRBJ2-3; D is perhaps TRBD1 (6 bases). The length of the CDR3 is 14 residues. CDR1 and CDR2 (germline): DFQATT, SNEGSKA (reference sequence). V gave up 6 bases and J gave up 0 bases, with 13 bases separating them.

V usage is TRBV29-1 and J usage is TRBJ2-7; D remains unclear. The germline gives CDR1 SQVTM, CDR2 ANQGSEA. The germline V and J ends were trimmed by 4 bases and 3 bases, with 10 bases remaining between them. This CDR3 region has 12 residues. The CDR3 loop is CSVGLNLYEQYF. The CDR3 coding sequence is TGCAGCGTTGGACTGAATCTCTACGAGCAGTACTTC.

The V and J genes are TRBV7-9 and TRBJ1-2; D remains unclear. The V gene's germline CDR1 is SEHNR and CDR2 FQNEAQ (reference sequence). Deletions cut 6 bases from V and 8 bases from J, with 10 bases between. There are 11 residues in the CDR3. CDR3 DNA: TGTGCCAGCAGGGACGACGGGGGCTACACCTTC. Protein product: CASRDDGGYTF. The whole variable domain, filled in from reference TRBV7-9 and TRBJ1-2, reads DTGVSQNPRHKITKRGQNVTFRCDPISEHNRLYWYRQTLGQGPEFLTYFQNEAQLEKSRLLSDRFSAERPKGSFSTLEIQRTEQGDSAMYLCASRDDGGYTFGSGTRLTVV.

The V call is TRBV5-1, the J call TRBJ1-2, with unresolved D. This CDR3 spans 15 amino acids. Per germline, CDR1 SGHRS and CDR2 YFSETQ. The V end lost 4 bases, the J end lost 0 bases, and 13 bases lay between the germline ends. CDR3 region: CASSPRQGSNYGYTF. CDR3 in DNA: TGCGCCAGCAGCCCCCGACAAGGATCTAACTATGGCTACACCTTC.

In this sample, this clonotype turned up a few times. The chain uses TRBV15 and TRBJ2-7; TRBD2 matches 12 bases. This CDR3 is 17 amino acids long. Germline CDR1 LNHNV, CDR2 YYDKDF (reference sequence). With 0 bases clipped from V and 7 bases from J, the junction kept 10 bases outside the gene matches. The CDR3 DNA is TGTGCCACCAGCAGAGATACCCTAGCGGGAGGGAAGAGGGAGCAGTACTTC. It encodes CATSRDTLAGGKREQYF. The full variable domain, its missing parts supplied by reference TRBV15 and TRBJ2-7, is DAMVIQNPRYQVTQFGKPVTLSCSQTLNHNVMYWYQQKSSQAPKLLFHYYDKDFNNEADTPDNFQSRRPNTSFCFLDIRSPGLGDTAMYLCATSRDTLAGGKREQYFGPGTRLTVT.

The chain has TRBV5-1 and TRBJ2-4, with D perhaps TRBD1 (5 bases). CDR1 is SGHRS and CDR2 is YFSETQ in the germline V gene. CDR3 size: 14 residues. Trimming took 4 bases from V and 9 from J, leaving 17 bases between them. CDR3 sequence: CASSAGISGTIQYF. The CDR3 DNA sequence: TGCGCCAGCAGCGCAGGGATTTCCGGTACCATTCAGTACTTC.

The chain combines TRBV6-5 with TRBJ1-2; 7 nucleotides align to TRBD1. The CDR3 totals 14 residues. CDR1 and CDR2 from the germline V gene are MNHEY and SVGAGI. Germline trimming cut 4 bases from V and 3 bases from J; bases unmatched to any gene: 5. The CDR3 protein is CASSSQTGYYGYTF. CDR3 coding DNA: TGTGCCAGCAGTTCCCAGACAGGGTACTATGGCTACACCTTC.